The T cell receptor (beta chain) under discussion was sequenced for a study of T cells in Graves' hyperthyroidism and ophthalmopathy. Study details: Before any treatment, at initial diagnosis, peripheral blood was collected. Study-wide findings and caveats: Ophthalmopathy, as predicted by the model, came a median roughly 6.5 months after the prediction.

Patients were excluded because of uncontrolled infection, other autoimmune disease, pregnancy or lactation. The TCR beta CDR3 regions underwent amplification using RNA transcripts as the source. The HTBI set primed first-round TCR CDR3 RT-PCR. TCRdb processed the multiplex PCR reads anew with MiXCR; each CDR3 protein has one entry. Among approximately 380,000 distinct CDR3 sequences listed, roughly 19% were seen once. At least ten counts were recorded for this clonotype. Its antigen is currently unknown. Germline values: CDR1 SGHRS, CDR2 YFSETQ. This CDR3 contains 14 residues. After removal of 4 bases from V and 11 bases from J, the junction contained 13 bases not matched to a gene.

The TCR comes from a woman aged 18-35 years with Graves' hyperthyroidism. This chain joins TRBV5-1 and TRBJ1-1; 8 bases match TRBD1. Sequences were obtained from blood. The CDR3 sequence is CASSPTGGSTGAFF. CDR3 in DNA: TGCGCCAGCAGCCCCACAGGGGGGTCGACGGGTGCTTTCTTT.